A selection of T cell receptor beta chains follows, all from one sample in a study of T cell responses to AZD1222 COVID-19 vaccine. The method was immunoSEQ multiplex PCR; TCRdb's version includes in-frame clones alone and lacks a portion of them. The sample records 77,000 or so clones, over 75% being singletons. The sample consisted of peripheral blood, taken on day 0 of AZD1222 vaccination. The receptors were sampled from an adult in good health. Each CDR3 is given without its conserved first and last residue. The D gene is left open where the match is weak.

j_call,v_call,d_call,cdr3_aa
TRBJ2-1,TRBV18,TRBD1,ASSPGQGSHEQF
TRBJ2-7,TRBV7-9,NA,ASSLGAYEQY
TRBJ1-1,TRBV6-5,NA,ASSRGMNTEAF
TRBJ2-7,TRBV27,NA,ASSLLAGAYEQY
TRBJ2-5,TRBV24-1,NA,ATSVGPPKTQY
TRBJ2-1,TRBV29-1,NA,SGATPLLFNEQF
TRBJ2-1,TRBV11-3,NA,ASSDRGSYNEQF
TRBJ2-7,TRBV7-2,TRBD1,ASSSRPGQGSYEQY
TRBJ2-7,TRBV28,NA,ASKEKGPYEQY
TRBJ2-7,TRBV28,NA,ASTLGDEQY
TRBJ2-7,TRBV7-2,NA,ASSLTGTYEQY
TRBJ2-7,TRBV4-1,TRBD1,ASSQPGQGLNEQY
TRBJ2-3,TRBV7-9,NA,ASSLEWGSTQY
TRBJ2-2,TRBV3-1/TRBV3-2,TRBD1,ASSLLTGRTGELF
TRBJ1-3,TRBV4-1,NA,ASSAERSGNTIY
TRBJ2-7,TRBV15,TRBD1,ATSREGTGIYEQY
TRBJ2-7,TRBV27,NA,ASSPRLGDYEQY
TRBJ2-7,TRBV14,NA,ASSQEWGLHEQY
TRBJ1-1,TRBV10-3,TRBD1,AISEKQGFSEAF
TRBJ1-5,TRBV6-5,NA,ASNLRGRNQPQH
TRBJ2-7,TRBV28,TRBD2,ASSSQRLAGHYEQY
TRBJ2-7,TRBV15,NA,ATSRDLGRPYEQY
TRBJ2-3,TRBV24-1,NA,ATSEAGAADTQY
TRBJ2-3,TRBV28,TRBD2,ASSFSSSGRVTDTQY
TRBJ1-2,TRBV7-9,NA,ASSGGRATYGYT
TRBJ2-5,TRBV5-8,NA,ASSPRSSGQETQY
TRBJ1-1,TRBV6-6,TRBD1,ASRPPRQGTNTEAF
TRBJ1-6,TRBV6-2/TRBV6-3,NA,ASSWRGINSPLH
TRBJ1-2,TRBV19,NA,ASSIGRVDYGYT
TRBJ1-5,TRBV19,NA,ASSPRRSYQPQH
TRBJ2-2,TRBV19,NA,ASSRQGGATGELF
TRBJ2-4,TRBV21-1,NA,ASSKVGGRAKNIQY
TRBJ1-4,TRBV27,NA,ASSSGVAGREKLF
TRBJ2-7,TRBV3-1/TRBV3-2,TRBD2,ASSHTPLRAGAGIGSYEQY
TRBJ1-1,TRBV6-5,NA,ASSSRGDGAF
TRBJ1-2,TRBV28,TRBD1,ASSVRDRGHGYT
TRBJ2-3,TRBV5-1,NA,ASRSTLDTQY
TRBJ1-6,TRBV3-1/TRBV3-2,NA,ASSQVRFGSPLH
TRBJ1-4,TRBV6-6,NA,ASSYSLAGGNEKLF
TRBJ2-6,TRBV28,NA,ASSFRHPMDSGANVLT
TRBJ1-1,TRBV2,NA,ATKRGGGNTEAF
TRBJ2-1,TRBV5-3,TRBD2,ARSLGGRAYYNEQF
TRBJ1-1,TRBV5-1,TRBD1,ASSLGQGARGNTEAF
TRBJ2-3,TRBV18,NA,ASSPLAASTDTQY
TRBJ1-2,TRBV7-2,TRBD1,ASSLDRAYGYT
TRBJ2-7,TRBV25-1,TRBD1,ASSETGTGNSYEQY
TRBJ2-1,TRBV18,TRBD1,ASSPRDRGFNEQF
TRBJ2-5,TRBV29-1,NA,SAEGGDQETQY
TRBJ1-1,TRBV18,NA,ASSPPAGGNTEAF
TRBJ2-3,TRBV24-1,NA,ATSDSMADTQY
TRBJ2-1,TRBV9,TRBD2,ASSSGLAGGPSYNEQF
TRBJ2-7,TRBV6-6,NA,ASSTPLESYEQY
TRBJ1-2,TRBV12-3/TRBV12-4,NA,ASSLYTNYGYT
TRBJ1-1,TRBV11-3,NA,ASSLDPGAEAF